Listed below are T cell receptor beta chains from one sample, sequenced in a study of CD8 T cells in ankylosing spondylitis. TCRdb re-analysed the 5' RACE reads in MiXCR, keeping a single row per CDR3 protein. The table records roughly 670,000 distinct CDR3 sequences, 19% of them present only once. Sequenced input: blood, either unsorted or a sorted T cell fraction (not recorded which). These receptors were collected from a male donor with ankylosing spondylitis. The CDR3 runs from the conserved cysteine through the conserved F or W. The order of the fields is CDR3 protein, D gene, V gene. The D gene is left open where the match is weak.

CDR3: CASSHRTGGHRYGYTF
D: TRBD1
V: TRBV14

CDR3: CASSNRGDSNQPQHF
D: TRBD1
V: TRBV7-9

CDR3: CASSQEAGPIGRSAFF
D: NA
V: TRBV4-1

CDR3: CASSLGPGWELFF
D: NA
V: TRBV11-2

CDR3: CASIQGGGRSYEQYF
D: NA
V: TRBV7-8

CDR3: CATSDFGSGWTSYNEQFF
D: TRBD2
V: TRBV24-1

CDR3: CASSDSGDEQFF
D: TRBD2
V: TRBV2

CDR3: CASSTRDSQRQETQYF
D: TRBD1
V: TRBV19

CDR3: CASSDIMRASNQPQHF
D: NA
V: TRBV2

CDR3: CASSQWTVTGTQYF
D: NA
V: TRBV7-2

CDR3: CASSQRPGGVYNEQFF
D: TRBD2
V: TRBV4-3

CDR3: CASSHGTSQYF
D: NA
V: TRBV3-1

CDR3: CASSPPDRFNEQFF
D: NA
V: TRBV6-1

CDR3: CSVEGRNTDTQYF
D: NA
V: TRBV29-1

CDR3: CASSQDLRGAFF
D: NA
V: TRBV14